The 10 T cell receptor beta chains below all came from one sample that was sequenced in a study of blood T cell repertoires in COVID-19. The assay was immunoSEQ multiplex PCR, and TCRdb's table has in-frame clones only and misses some. This sample has more than 85,000 clones, with approximately 84% found just once. The specimen was peripheral blood. Receptor source: a woman aged 60-70 years with acute or convalescent COVID-19.

The chain is built from TRBV21-1 and TRBJ1-3; the D segment call TRBD1 is taken from the table without a DNA check. TRBV21-1 is listed as a pseudogene. CDR3 length equals 17 residues. CDR3 in amino acids: CASSLRIKDRAGNTIYF. CDR3 DNA sequence: TGTGCCAGCAGCCTCCGCATTAAGGACAGGGCTGGAAACACCATATATTTT.

The chain combines TRBV4-3 with TRBJ2-3; 7 bases map to TRBD1. Losses at the gene ends were 0 bases for V and 0 bases for J; bases not matched to a gene: 6. Germline V CDR1 and CDR2: LGHNA, YSLEER. The CDR3 is 17 residues long. DNA of the CDR3: TGCGCCAGCAGCCAAGACAAAAGGACAGGAAGCACAGATACGCAGTATTTT. Its translation: CASSQDKRTGSTDTQYF.

The chain has TRBV11-2 and TRBJ2-3; tentatively, D is TRBD2 (7 bases). This CDR3 has 17 residues. Germline V lookup: CDR1 SGHAT, CDR2 FQNNGV. Trimming cost V 5 bases and J 2 bases, with 20 bases left between them. CDR3 nucleotides: TGTGCCAGCAGCCCAACTCATGCGGGGGCATTCACAGATACGCAGTATTTT. This translates into CASSPTHAGAFTDTQYF.

V usage is TRBV6-5 and J usage is TRBJ1-2; 7 bases agree with TRBD1. With 2 bases clipped from V and 1 base from J, the junction kept 4 bases outside the gene matches. The CDR3 length is 15 residues. Germline V CDR1 and CDR2: MNHEY, SVGAGI. The DNA for the CDR3 is TGTGCCAGCAGTTACGAGGGGGCGGGTAACTATGGCTACACCTTC. It specifies CASSYEGAGNYGYTF.

This chain joins TRBV4-1 and TRBJ1-2, with TRBD1 matching 8 bases. CDR3 size: 15 residues. Per the germline V gene, CDR1 is MGHRA and CDR2 is YSYEKL. V shed 2 bases, J shed 1 base, and the junction held 3 bases outside the gene matches. CDR3 DNA: TGCGCCAGCAGCCAAACAGGGGGGGGTAACTATGGCTACACCTTC. It encodes CASSQTGGGNYGYTF.

The rearrangement joins TRBV9 to TRBJ2-5; tentatively, D is TRBD1 (5 bases). V lost 1 base and J 4 bases, leaving 8 bases between the germline ends. The CDR3 has 13 amino acids. Germline V CDR1 and CDR2: SGDLS, YYNGEE. CDR3 sequence (DNA): TGTGCCAGCAGCGTAAACCAGGGAGAGACCCAGTACTTC. Protein product: CASSVNQGETQYF.

This clone has just a few counts. V and J are TRBV7-9 and TRBJ1-1, with D unclear. CDR1 and CDR2 from the germline V gene are SEHNR and FQNEAQ (reference sequence). V lost 1 base to trimming and J lost 7 bases, with 7 bases between them. The CDR3 runs to 12 residues. CDR3 bases: TGTGCCAGCAGCTTAGTGGTCGGTGAAGCTTTCTTT. Amino acid sequence: CASSLVVGEAFF. The whole variable domain, filled in from reference TRBV7-9 and TRBJ1-1, reads DTGVSQNPRHKITKRGQNVTFRCDPISEHNRLYWYRQTLGQGPEFLTYFQNEAQLEKSRLLSDRFSAERPKGSFSTLEIQRTEQGDSAMYLCASSLVVGEAFFGQGTRLTVV.

The V gene is TRBV20-1, the J gene TRBJ2-3, with 8 bases that match TRBD2. There are 14 residues in the CDR3. Looked up from germline, CDR1 is DFQATT and CDR2 is SNEGSKA (reference sequence). The ends lost 3 bases at V and 0 bases at J; junction bases unmatched: 2. DNA for the CDR3: TGCAGTGCTAGTGAGCGGGGGAGCACAGATACGCAGTATTTT. Protein sequence: CSASERGSTDTQYF.

Here the CDR3 DNA reads TGTGCCAGCAGCGACGTAGCGGGGCCGTTGAGCGGGGAGCTGTTTTTT. This encodes CASSDVAGPLSGELFF. The rearrangement uses TRBV7-6 and TRBJ2-2; TRBD2 agrees at 8 bases. V dropped 5 bases and J dropped 7; count of bases not matched to a gene: 12. The length of the CDR3 is 16 residues. Germline V CDR1 and CDR2: SGHVS, FNYEAQ.

This clone appeared a single time. V and J are TRBV2 and TRBJ1-4, with 7 bases aligning to TRBD1. The CDR3 is 15 residues long. CDR1 is SNHLY and CDR2 is FYNNEI in the germline V gene. J was trimmed by 8 bases and V by 4 bases; bases with no gene match: 10. The CDR3 sequence is CASSAGQIIFEKLFF. In DNA, the CDR3 is TGTGCCAGCAGTGCGGGACAGATAATATTCGAAAAACTGTTTTTT.